The next 32 T cell receptor beta chains were all read from a single sample in a study of beta chain features in type 1 diabetes. Reverse transcription of all isolated RNA meant that expressed TCRB transcripts were sequenced. The protocol was immunoSEQ multiplex PCR, while the TCRdb copy is restricted to in-frame clones and leaves out a portion. The sample lists some 400,000 clones, about 14% occurring once. The sequenced sample was naive CD4+ T cells from blood. These receptors were taken from a woman between 18 and 29 years old in good health.

The rearrangement joins TRBV27 to TRBJ2-1, with 7 bases identical to TRBD1. This CDR3 is built from 13 residues. V lost 3 bases, J lost 6 bases, and 2 bases stayed unmatched. Germline V gene lookup returns CDR1 MNHEY and CDR2 SMNVEV (reference sequence). CDR3 DNA sequence: TGTGCCAGCAGTTTGACAGGGCTCAATGAGCAGTTCTTC. It encodes CASSLTGLNEQFF.

The rearrangement joins TRBV29-1 to TRBJ1-1; perhaps TRBD1 as D (6 bases). CDR1 and CDR2 (germline): SQVTM, ANQGSEA. CDR3 length equals 15 residues. Trimming removed 6 bases from V and 13 bases from J, with 30 bases in between. The CDR3 DNA reads TGCAGCGTCACTCACTCCGGGACAACTATAACGTGGCTTTTCTTT. Translation: CSVTHSGTTITWLFF.

In regard to this clone: The sample holds other DNA sequences that translate to the same CDR3. DNA of the CDR3: TGCAGTGCGGGCAAGAACACTGAAGCTTTCTTT. Translated: CSAGKNTEAFF. The V gene is TRBV20-1, the J gene TRBJ1-1, with D unclear. Germline V gene data show CDR1 as DFQATT and CDR2 as SNEGSKA (reference sequence). The CDR3 totals 11 residues. Trimming cost V 6 bases and J 1 base, with 6 bases left between them.

This chain connects TRBV19 to TRBJ2-3; weak D call: TRBD1 (5 bases). V was pared by 8 bases and J by 4 bases, with 13 bases between. The CDR3 has 13 amino acids. Germline values: CDR1 LNHDA, CDR2 SQIVND (reference sequence). Here the CDR3 reads CASALQDPDTQYF. The CDR3 DNA follows: TGTGCCAGTGCTCTACAGGATCCAGATACGCAGTATTTT.

The chain combines TRBV5-5 with TRBJ1-1; 7 nucleotides match TRBD1. Germline CDR1 and CDR2: SGHKS and YYEKEE (reference sequence). The CDR3 has 15 amino acids. After removal of 1 base from V and 4 bases from J, the junction contained 7 bases not matched to a gene. The CDR3 loop is CASSLYRQGGTEAFF. The CDR3 DNA follows: TGTGCCAGCAGCTTGTATCGACAGGGTGGCACTGAAGCTTTCTTT.

This rearrangement joins TRBV7-9 to TRBJ1-2; D is ambiguous. V was pared by 7 bases and J by 10 bases, with 13 bases between. There are 11 residues in the CDR3. Germline loops: CDR1 SEHNR, CDR2 FQNEAQ (reference sequence). The CDR3: CASTGYSDYTF. CDR3 nucleotides: TGTGCCAGCACCGGGTACTCGGACTACACCTTC.

V usage is TRBV2 and J usage is TRBJ2-3; 7 nucleotides match TRBD1. This CDR3 comprises 12 residues. V lost 6 bases to trimming and J lost 11 bases; unmatched junction nucleotides: 8. In germline, CDR1 is SNHLY, CDR2 FYNNEI. The CDR3 is CASRGDSSMQYF. CDR3 DNA: TGTGCCAGCAGGGGGGACAGCAGCATGCAGTATTTT.

This clone was picked up a small number of times. The CDR3 here is CATVEQYF. The CDR3 nucleotides read TGTGCCACCGTCGAGCAGTACTTC. This chain connects TRBV27 to TRBJ2-7; D unclear. This CDR3 has 8 residues. The germline V gene has CDR1 MNHEY and CDR2 SMNVEV (reference sequence). Trimming took 10 bases from V and 6 from J, leaving 4 bases between them.

This clone was detected only a few times. The chain has TRBV5-1 and TRBJ2-3; 7 nucleotides line up with TRBD2. Germline CDR1 reads SGHRS; CDR2 reads YFSETQ. With V trimmed by 5 bases and J by 6 bases, 9 bases remained unmatched. The length of the CDR3 is 14 residues. The CDR3 loop reads CASRNGRLGDTQYF. DNA of the CDR3: TGCGCCAGCAGGAACGGGAGGTTAGGCGATACGCAGTATTTT. The entire variable domain, with the rest obtained from reference TRBV5-1 and TRBJ2-3, is as follows: KAGVTQTPRYLIKTRGQQVTLSCSPISGHRSVSWYQQTPGQGLQFLFEYFSETQRNKGNFPGRFSGRQFSNSRSEMNVSTLELGDSALYLCASRNGRLGDTQYFGPGTRLTVL.

The V and J genes are TRBV9 and TRBJ1-1, with 7 bases aligning to TRBD1. The CDR3 has 14 residues. The germline V gene has CDR1 SGDLS and CDR2 YYNGEE. The J segment lost 5 bases and the V segment lost 2 bases, leaving 6 bases of the junction unmatched. CDR3: CASSVSGGPTEAFF. CDR3 bases: TGTGCCAGCAGCGTCTCAGGGGGACCTACTGAAGCTTTCTTT.

The J gene is TRBJ2-2, the V gene TRBV9, with D tentatively TRBD2 (6 bases). The CDR3 spans 15 residues. Per germline, CDR1 SGDLS and CDR2 YYNGEE. Trimming shortened V by 2 bases and J by 3 bases, and 11 bases separated the two germline ends. The CDR3 DNA reads as TGTGCCAGCAGCGTCCGGGACTGGGACACCGGGGAGCTGTTTTTT. Its translation is CASSVRDWDTGELFF.

The rearrangement joins TRBV28 to TRBJ2-3; tentative D call: TRBD1 (6 bases). V was clipped by 6 bases and J by 0 bases, with 22 bases between them. This CDR3 has 18 amino acids. Germline CDR1 and CDR2: MDHEN and SYDVKM. The CDR3 loop reads CASSPPPGQPPSTDTQYF. As DNA, the CDR3 is TGTGCCAGCAGCCCTCCCCCTGGACAGCCTCCTAGCACAGATACGCAGTATTTT. Full variable domain (outside the CDR3, taken from reference TRBV28 and TRBJ2-3): DVKVTQSSRYLVKRTGEKVFLECVQDMDHENMFWYRQDPGLGLRLIYFSYDVKMKEKGDIPEGYSVSREKKERFSLILESASTNQTSMYLCASSPPPGQPPSTDTQYFGPGTRLTVL.

This clone was observed a few times. This chain uses TRBV19 with TRBJ2-1; D uncertain. Trimming pared 11 bases from V and 0 bases from J, leaving 8 bases between. Germline V CDR1 and CDR2: LNHDA, SQIVND (reference sequence). The CDR3 contains 12 residues. In DNA, the CDR3 is TGTGCCCCAACTCACTCCTACAATGAGCAGTTCTTC. It yields the protein CAPTHSYNEQFF.

The J gene is TRBJ2-5, the V gene TRBV10-3; 8 bases align to TRBD2. There are 15 residues in the CDR3. CDR1 is ENHRY, CDR2 SYGVKD, per germline. Trimming at V came to 0 bases and at J to 4 bases, leaving 4 bases not matched to a gene. CDR3 DNA sequence: TGTGCCATCAGTGAGTCGGGGACTAGGGGAGAGACCCAGTACTTC. Amino acids: CAISESGTRGETQYF.

The table lists this clone with a few counts. The CDR3 DNA follows: TGTGCCAGCAGCCAAGATTGGCGGGGCCGGGAGACCCAGTACTTC. It translates to CASSQDWRGRETQYF. V and J are TRBV4-2 and TRBJ2-5, with D maybe TRBD2 (6 bases). CDR3 length equals 15 residues. In germline, CDR1 is LGHNA, CDR2 YNFKEQ. V was trimmed by 0 bases and J by 5 bases, leaving 13 bases between them.

This chain uses TRBV19 with TRBJ1-5; 7 bases align to TRBD1. The ends lost 9 bases at V and 7 bases at J; junction bases unmatched: 9. Germline CDR1 reads LNHDA; CDR2 reads SQIVND (reference sequence). This CDR3 comprises 13 residues. The CDR3 region is CASLNRGGQPQHF. CDR3 in DNA: TGTGCCAGCCTTAACAGGGGTGGACAGCCCCAGCATTTT.

The genes are TRBV2 and TRBJ2-7; D perhaps matches TRBD2 (5 bases). V was trimmed by 4 bases and J by 2 bases, leaving 12 bases between them. Germline CDR1 is SNHLY and CDR2 is FYNNEI. There are 14 residues in the CDR3. CDR3 nucleotide sequence: TGTGCCAGCAGTGTACGGGAAGCAGCCTACGAGCAGTACTTC. This sequence encodes CASSVREAAYEQYF.

This chain links TRBV4-3 with TRBJ2-7; perhaps TRBD2 as D (6 bases). Germline assignment: CDR1 LGHNA and CDR2 YSLEER. CDR3 length equals 15 residues. Trimming removed 3 bases at V and 3 bases at J, with 15 bases between. The CDR3 DNA sequence: TGCGCCAGCAGCCAGACACTAGCTATAGGCTACGAGCAGTACTTC. As protein: CASSQTLAIGYEQYF.

Only a few counts were recorded for this clone. The CDR3 loop is CATSRGPYTEAFF. For the CDR3, the DNA is TGTGCCACCAGCAGGGGCCCCTACACTGAAGCTTTCTTT. The chain joins TRBV15 to TRBJ1-1; D is unclear. Trimming stripped 3 bases from V and 3 bases from J, with 8 bases between. Looked up from germline, CDR1 is LNHNV and CDR2 is YYDKDF (reference sequence). This CDR3 contains 13 residues. Looking up the rest from reference TRBV15 and TRBJ1-1 gives the full variable domain: DAMVIQNPRYQVTQFGKPVTLSCSQTLNHNVMYWYQQKSSQAPKLLFHYYDKDFNNEADTPDNFQSRRPNTSFCFLDIRSPGLGDTAMYLCATSRGPYTEAFFGQGTRLTVV.

This clone was observed a few times. J is TRBJ2-3 and V is TRBV5-1; maybe TRBD2 (6 bases). Trimming shortened V by 0 bases and J by 14 bases, and 16 bases separated the two germline ends. In germline, CDR1 is SGHRS, CDR2 YFSETQ. The CDR3 consists of 13 residues. CDR3: CASSLASRDPGYF. CDR3 bases: TGCGCCAGCAGCTTGGCCTCGCGGGACCCGGGGTATTTT.

This sequence joins TRBV14 and TRBJ1-1; no reliable D call. The CDR3 spans 15 residues. Trimming cost V 1 base and J 1 base, with 10 bases left between them. The germline gives CDR1 SGHDN, CDR2 FVKESK. In nucleotides, the CDR3 is TGTGCCAGCAGCCAAGCAGCGAGCGGGAACACTGAAGCTTTCTTT. It specifies CASSQAASGNTEAFF.

This clone has just a few counts. This chain connects TRBV9 to TRBJ2-2; TRBD2 aligns across 9 bases. With V trimmed by 3 bases and J by 5 bases, 11 bases remained unmatched. Germline lookup yields CDR1 SGDLS and CDR2 YYNGEE. The length of the CDR3 is 17 residues. CDR3 amino acids: CASSALVAGAGTGELFF. CDR3 nucleotide sequence: TGTGCCAGCAGCGCCCTCGTAGCGGGAGCGGGAACCGGGGAGCTGTTTTTT.

This clone was counted a few times. The chain employs TRBV5-6 and TRBJ2-1; D unclear. This CDR3 is 15 amino acids long. Per germline, CDR1 SGHDT and CDR2 YYEEEE. V dropped 1 base and J dropped 6 bases, with 14 bases sitting between them. CDR3 DNA sequence: TGTGCCAGCAGCTTGTGGCGACAATCAGGCAATGAGCAGTTCTTC. It codes for CASSLWRQSGNEQFF. Filled out from reference TRBV5-6 and TRBJ2-1, the complete variable domain reads DAGVTQSPTHLIKTRGQQVTLRCSPKSGHDTVSWYQQALGQGPQFIFQYYEEEERQRGNFPDRFSGHQFPNYSSELNVNALLLGDSALYLCASSLWRQSGNEQFFGPGTRLTVL.

This chain links TRBV2 with TRBJ2-7; perhaps TRBD2 as D (7 bases). Looked up from germline, CDR1 is SNHLY and CDR2 is FYNNEI. The CDR3 extends over 14 amino acids. Deletions cut 5 bases from V and 1 base from J, with 12 bases between. The CDR3 DNA is TGTGCCAGCAGTCGGACAGCGGGGTCCTACGAGCAGTACTTC. Translated, it gives CASSRTAGSYEQYF.

This clone was found a few times. The rearrangement joins TRBV28 to TRBJ2-7, with D possibly matching TRBD2 (5 bases). V lost 10 bases and J lost 6, with 16 bases in between. Germline CDR1 MDHEN, CDR2 SYDVKM. The CDR3 sequence is 12 residues long. The DNA for the CDR3 is TGTGCCATACGGGATCCGGGCTCCGAGCAGTACTTC. Protein sequence: CAIRDPGSEQYF.

The chain has TRBV10-3 and TRBJ2-1; TRBD2 might be the D (6 bases). This CDR3 has 16 residues. Germline CDR1 and CDR2: ENHRY and SYGVKD. Trimming removed 11 bases from V and 6 bases from J, with 26 bases in between. The CDR3 reads CAAAHQAGPISNEQFF. As DNA, the CDR3 is TGTGCCGCCGCTCATCAAGCGGGCCCTATCAGCAATGAGCAGTTCTTC.

There are a few counts of this clone. The chain is built from TRBV7-2 and TRBJ2-5; D is perhaps TRBD2 (5 bases). This CDR3 region has 14 residues. Trimming removed 5 bases from V and 5 bases from J, with 15 bases in between. Per germline, CDR1 SGHTA and CDR2 FQGNSA. The chain's CDR3 is CASSARTGSETQYF. In DNA form, the CDR3 reads TGTGCCAGCAGCGCCCGGACTGGTAGTGAGACCCAGTACTTC.

This clone was counted between two and nine times. The rearrangement uses TRBV19 and TRBJ2-7; weak D call: TRBD2 (5 bases). With 7 bases removed from V and 0 bases from J, the gap between germline ends came to 10 bases. This CDR3 region has 13 residues. The germline gives CDR1 LNHDA, CDR2 SQIVND (reference sequence). As DNA, the CDR3 is TGTGCCAGTATCGAGGGAAGCTCCTACGAGCAGTACTTC. Translation: CASIEGSSYEQYF.

The CDR3 loop reads CASSRTGGSHEQYF. The DNA for the CDR3 is TGTGCCAGCAGCCGGACAGGGGGAAGCCACGAGCAGTACTTC. The rearrangement joins TRBV9 to TRBJ2-7; TRBD1 aligns across 10 bases. Germline CDR1 and CDR2: SGDLS and YYNGEE. CDR3 length equals 14 residues. V shed 4 bases, J shed 5 bases, and the junction held 6 bases outside the gene matches.

This sequence joins TRBV4-1 and TRBJ2-5; D unclear. The germline gives CDR1 MGHRA, CDR2 YSYEKL. The CDR3 covers 13 residues. V gave up 1 base and J gave up 5 bases, with 8 bases separating them. The CDR3 here is CASSQALVETQYF. The CDR3 DNA reads as TGCGCCAGCAGCCAAGCTCTAGTGGAGACCCAGTACTTC.

This chain connects TRBV5-1 to TRBJ2-7; 12 bases line up with TRBD2. In germline, CDR1 is SGHRS, CDR2 YFSETQ. V was pared by 0 bases and J by 6 bases, with 4 bases of the junction left unmatched. CDR3 size: 15 residues. The CDR3 loop is CASSLALAGGLEQYF. Written as DNA, the CDR3 is TGCGCCAGCAGCTTGGCGCTAGCGGGAGGGCTCGAGCAGTACTTC.

The chain carries TRBV14 and TRBJ2-1, with D maybe TRBD2 (6 bases). Germline CDR1 reads SGHDN; CDR2 reads FVKESK. The V end was cut by 6 bases, the J end by 0 bases, with 15 bases between. This CDR3 region has 16 residues. The CDR3 DNA is TGTGCCAGCAGGGGGGGAGTTGGACGCTCCTACAATGAGCAGTTCTTC. Residues: CASRGGVGRSYNEQFF.